The 32 T cell receptor beta chains reported below all come from one sample, sequenced in a study of T-cell reconstitution after alpha-beta-depleted transplantation in children. Molecular barcoding with unique molecular identifiers was used for the TCRbeta library. TCRdb itself ran the PCR reads through MiXCR, one entry per CDR3 protein. The table includes roughly 570,000 distinct CDR3 sequences, 25% to 30% detected once. Sequenced material: PBMCs, taken before TCRalphabeta/CD19-depleted stem cell transplant. These receptors all stem from a boy younger than two with Wiskott-Aldrich syndrome, due to receive a stem cell transplant.

The CDR3, as DNA: TGCAGCGCACTGGCGGGGGTGGGCTACACCTTC. Translated, it gives CSALAGVGYTF. The chain is built from TRBV29-1 and TRBJ1-2; possible D gene TRBD1, 5 bases. Between the trimmed V and J ends, which lost 7 bases and 8 bases, there was a span of 14 bases. From germline, CDR1 is SQVTM and CDR2 ANQGSEA. This CDR3 is 11 amino acids long.

This clonotype has a handful of counts. J is TRBJ2-7 and V is TRBV5-1; D remains unclear. Between the trimmed V and J ends, which lost 0 bases and 2 bases, there was a span of 9 bases. This CDR3 is built from 14 residues. Germline CDR1 SGHRS, CDR2 YFSETQ. The DNA of the CDR3 is TGCGCCAGCAGCTTGGAGGTGGGTCCCTACGAGCAGTACTTC. As protein: CASSLEVGPYEQYF.

V usage is TRBV7-2 and J usage is TRBJ2-1, with TRBD2 as a possible D gene (7 bases). This CDR3 contains 15 residues. Germline V lookup: CDR1 SGHTA, CDR2 FQGNSA. Trimming removed 2 bases from V and 9 bases from J, with 17 bases in between. CDR3 DNA sequence: TGTGCCAGCAGCTTATGGGGGGGCGCGGGAGTTGAGCAGTTCTTC. Encoded protein: CASSLWGGAGVEQFF.

V and J are TRBV29-1 and TRBJ1-3; tentatively, D is TRBD1 (5 bases). The CDR3 consists of 13 residues. V was cut by 5 bases and J by 7 bases, with 15 bases left in between. The V gene's germline CDR1 is SQVTM and CDR2 ANQGSEA. In nucleotides, the CDR3 is TGCAGCGTTCTGGACATGGGACGGAACACCATATATTTT. Encoded protein: CSVLDMGRNTIYF.

The sample holds a few counts of this clonotype. The V gene is TRBV2, the J gene TRBJ2-7, with D tentatively TRBD1 (6 bases). V gave up 7 bases and J gave up 6 bases, with 22 bases separating them. Germline CDR1 is SNHLY and CDR2 is FYNNEI. The CDR3 covers 15 residues. CDR3 nucleotides: TGTGCCAGCAATGGCGGTATTATAGGGGGTGGCGAGCAGTACTTC. Translation gives CASNGGIIGGGEQYF.

V is TRBV19 and J is TRBJ1-5, with no clear D. From germline, CDR1 is LNHDA and CDR2 SQIVND (reference sequence). The CDR3 has 14 amino acids. Trimming took off 4 bases at V and 3 bases at J, with 10 bases between the two ends. The CDR3 nucleotides read TGTGCCAGTAGTAAGGTCCTCTTCAATCAGCCCCAGCATTTT. It translates to CASSKVLFNQPQHF.

This clonotype was seen a few times. The V gene is TRBV2, the J gene TRBJ2-5; tentatively, D is TRBD1 (5 bases). The germline gives CDR1 SNHLY, CDR2 FYNNEI. This CDR3 has 13 amino acids. The V and J ends lost 6 bases and 0 bases respectively, with 8 bases between them. This CDR3 reads CASSPDNQETQYF. As DNA, the CDR3 is TGTGCCAGCAGCCCGGACAACCAAGAGACCCAGTACTTC.

This clonotype was seen only a few times. The rearrangement links TRBV20-1 to TRBJ2-7, with 10 bases identical to TRBD2. Trimming at V came to 4 bases and at J to 3 bases, leaving 6 bases not matched to a gene. The CDR3 has 14 amino acids. The germline V gene encodes CDR1 DFQATT and CDR2 SNEGSKA (reference sequence). In DNA form, the CDR3 reads TGCAGTGCTATACGGACTAGCGGCCTCTACGAGCAGTACTTC. This encodes CSAIRTSGLYEQYF.

The J gene is TRBJ2-1, the V gene TRBV29-1; 8 nucleotides agree with TRBD2. The germline V gene encodes CDR1 SQVTM and CDR2 ANQGSEA. The CDR3 contains 12 residues. Losses at the gene ends were 7 bases for V and 5 bases for J; bases not matched to a gene: 4. The CDR3 nucleotides are TGCAGCGGGGCGACTAGCGACAATGAGCAGTTCTTC. Translating it yields CSGATSDNEQFF.

The chain carries TRBV5-1 and TRBJ1-2; D is ambiguous. Trimming took off 0 bases at V and 3 bases at J, with 9 bases between the two ends. The CDR3 consists of 14 residues. Germline V gene sequence: CDR1 SGHRS, CDR2 YFSETQ. CDR3 region: CASSLGEGYYGYTF. CDR3 DNA sequence: TGCGCCAGCAGCTTGGGGGAGGGCTACTATGGCTACACCTTC.

The gene calls are TRBV5-1 and TRBJ2-7, with 8 bases identical to TRBD2. V shed 2 bases, J shed 4 bases, and the junction held 5 bases outside the gene matches. CDR3 length equals 14 residues. Germline V gene lookup returns CDR1 SGHRS and CDR2 YFSETQ. CDR3 sequence reads: CASSFGGRSYEQYF. The CDR3 DNA reads as TGCGCCAGCAGCTTCGGCGGGAGGAGTTACGAGCAGTACTTC.

This clonotype turned up a few times. The V gene is TRBV6-1, the J gene TRBJ1-4, with 7 bases that match TRBD1. This CDR3 comprises 14 residues. Germline CDR1 is MNHNS and CDR2 is SASEGT. With V trimmed by 11 bases and J by 4 bases, 10 bases remained unmatched. The CDR3 here is CASRVRGVNEKLFF. The CDR3 region has the DNA TGTGCCTCCAGGGTCAGGGGGGTTAATGAAAAACTGTTTTTT.

This chain joins TRBV29-1 and TRBJ2-7; possibly TRBD2 for D (5 bases). The germline gives CDR1 SQVTM, CDR2 ANQGSEA. Trimming removed 6 bases at V and 3 bases at J, with 9 bases between. The CDR3 spans 11 residues. CDR3: CSVADYYEQYF. CDR3 nucleotides: TGCAGCGTCGCCGACTACTACGAGCAGTACTTC.

V usage is TRBV11-1 and J usage is TRBJ1-2, with 9 bases matching TRBD1. Germline-derived CDR1 and CDR2 are SGHAT and FQDESV (reference sequence). J was trimmed by 3 bases and V by 1 base; bases with no gene match: 12. The CDR3 consists of 18 residues. CDR3 in amino acids: CASSLVGQGLVQHYGYTF. The CDR3 bases are TGTGCCAGCAGCTTAGTGGGACAGGGTCTAGTTCAACACTATGGCTACACCTTC.

Notes on this clonotype: This could be a read error, since a much larger clone is one nucleotide away. The chain has TRBV3-1 and TRBJ2-4; D gene ambiguous. The CDR3 is made up of 20 amino acids. CDR1 and CDR2 from the germline V gene are LGHDT and YNNKEL (reference sequence). CDR3 nucleotides: TGTGCCACCAGCCAAGATCGGTCCCCAGAACTTCCAGAAGCCAAAAACATTCAGTACTTC. Amino acids: CATSQDRSPELPEAKNIQYF.

In its sample, this clonotype was seen a few times. This chain joins TRBV5-1 and TRBJ2-1; no reliable D call. V lost 0 bases, J lost 0 bases, and 7 bases lay in between. The V gene's germline CDR1 is SGHRS and CDR2 YFSETQ. The CDR3 consists of 15 residues. The CDR3 DNA follows: TGCGCCAGCAGCTTGGTCCTAGACTCCTACAATGAGCAGTTCTTC. This sequence encodes CASSLVLDSYNEQFF.

There are a few counts of this clonotype. The chain recombines TRBV12-3 or TRBV12-4 with TRBJ1-3; perhaps TRBD1 as D (5 bases). Trimming cost V 2 bases and J 3 bases, with 14 bases left between them. This CDR3 is 16 amino acids long. The CDR3 nucleotides are TGTGCCAGCAGTTTATTTGGGATTAGGGGTGGAAACACCATATATTTT. It translates to CASSLFGIRGGNTIYF.

The chain recombines TRBV5-1 with TRBJ2-5; TRBD2 aligns across 15 bases. CDR1 SGHRS and CDR2 YFSETQ come from the germline V gene. The CDR3 has 19 amino acids. V lost 4 bases, J lost 0 bases, and 10 bases stayed unmatched. CDR3 in DNA: TGCGCCAGCAGCCTACTTCCGGGACTAGCGGGAGGAGACCAAGAGACCCAGTACTTC. This translates into CASSLLPGLAGGDQETQYF.

V and J are TRBV20-1 and TRBJ2-3; 9 bases are shared with TRBD2. CDR1 and CDR2 from the germline V gene are DFQATT and SNEGSKA (reference sequence). The CDR3 is made up of 15 amino acids. J was trimmed by 4 bases and V by 2 bases; bases with no gene match: 7. CDR3 sequence (DNA): TGCAGTGCTAGAATTAGCGGGAGATTCGCAGATACGCAGTATTTT. Residues: CSARISGRFADTQYF.

This clonotype was detected only a few times. V is TRBV10-2 and J is TRBJ2-3; D is tentatively TRBD1 or TRBD2 (5 bases each). Germline assignment: CDR1 WSHSY and CDR2 SAAADI. The V end was cut by 10 bases, the J end by 4 bases, with 12 bases between. The CDR3 consists of 12 residues. CDR3 in DNA: TGCGCCACCGGGACGAGGGCAGATACGCAGTATTTT. It encodes CATGTRADTQYF.

This clonotype was seen a few times. V and J are TRBV12-5 and TRBJ1-5; the match to TRBD1 covers 10 bases. Germline assignment: CDR1 LGHNT and CDR2 FRNRAP. This CDR3 has 15 amino acids. Trimming removed 6 bases from V and 6 bases from J; junction bases left unmatched: 8. The CDR3 sequence is CASGRLGQGIQPQHF. The CDR3, as DNA: TGTGCTAGTGGCCGACTGGGACAGGGGATTCAGCCCCAGCATTTT.

The chain employs TRBV30 and TRBJ1-2; D remains ambiguous. This CDR3 spans 11 amino acids. V lost 3 bases and J 6 bases, leaving 8 bases between the germline ends. The germline V gene has CDR1 GTSNPN and CDR2 SVGIG (reference sequence). CDR3 sequence reads: CAWSLQHGYTF. CDR3 DNA: TGTGCCTGGAGCCTCCAACATGGCTACACCTTC. Drawing the rest from reference TRBV30 and TRBJ1-2, the complete variable domain is SQTIHQWPATLVQPVGSPLSLECTVEGTSNPNLYWYRQAAGRGLQLLFYSVGIGQISSEVPQNLSASRPQDRQFILSSKKLLLSDSGFYLCAWSLQHGYTFGSGTRLTVV.

This clonotype has more than one count but fewer than ten. The chain couples TRBV20-1 to TRBJ2-7; 9 bases are a match to TRBD2. J was trimmed by 6 bases and V by 6 bases; bases with no gene match: 6. The CDR3 runs 12 residues. CDR1 is DFQATT, CDR2 SNEGSKA, per germline (reference sequence). The CDR3 region has the DNA TGCAGTGCCGCCTCACTAGCGGGCGAGCAGTACTTC. The encoded protein is CSAASLAGEQYF.

This clonotype came up a few times. This sequence joins TRBV5-1 and TRBJ2-5; D is perhaps TRBD1 (6 bases). Between the trimmed V and J ends, which lost 2 bases and 1 base, there was a span of 9 bases. CDR1 is SGHRS, CDR2 YFSETQ, per germline. The CDR3 totals 14 residues. CDR3 DNA: TGCGCCAGCAGCTTCGGACAGTTCCAAGAGACCCAGTACTTC. Amino acids: CASSFGQFQETQYF.

The chain is built from TRBV28 and TRBJ2-3; D may correspond to TRBD1 or TRBD2 (5 bases each). The CDR3 runs 21 residues. In germline, CDR1 is MDHEN, CDR2 SYDVKM. Trimming took 5 bases from V and 4 from J, leaving 34 bases between them. The CDR3 reads CASSGDGSWLGMFSAPDTQYF. The CDR3 coding sequence is TGTGCCAGCAGTGGGGACGGGTCGTGGTTAGGGATGTTCAGCGCACCAGATACGCAGTATTTT.

A note on this clonotype: This CDR3 fails to terminate in the conserved phenylalanine or tryptophan, so it likely reflects a read error. The chain recombines TRBV4-1 with TRBJ2-4; D unresolved. V lost 5 bases and J lost 3, with 14 bases in between. The CDR3 has 15 amino acids. From germline, CDR1 is MGHRA and CDR2 YSYEKL. The CDR3 loop is CASSFGVASKNIQYL. Here the CDR3 DNA reads TGCGCCAGCAGCTTTGGAGTCGCTAGCAAAAACATTCAGTACCTC.

The chain couples TRBV5-1 to TRBJ2-3; D not certain. This CDR3 comprises 20 residues. Deletions cut 3 bases from V and 0 bases from J, with 26 bases between. The germline gives CDR1 SGHRS, CDR2 YFSETQ. In nucleotides, the CDR3 is TGCGCCAGCAGCTCAAGCCGCAAGACAAAAGTTGCCTCTAGCACAGATACGCAGTATTTT. As protein: CASSSSRKTKVASSTDTQYF.

V gene TRBV28 combines with J gene TRBJ2-2, with TRBD2 matching 9 bases. There are 19 residues in the CDR3. In germline, CDR1 is MDHEN, CDR2 SYDVKM. V was pared by 5 bases and J by 4 bases, with 17 bases of the junction left unmatched. The CDR3 region is CASSARYAGGFRGTGELFF. Written as DNA, the CDR3 is TGTGCCAGCAGTGCCCGATATGCGGGAGGGTTCCGCGGCACCGGGGAGCTGTTTTTT. The variable domain in full, completed from reference TRBV28 and TRBJ2-2, reads DVKVTQSSRYLVKRTGEKVFLECVQDMDHENMFWYRQDPGLGLRLIYFSYDVKMKEKGDIPEGYSVSREKKERFSLILESASTNQTSMYLCASSARYAGGFRGTGELFFGEGSRLTVL.

V is TRBV21-1 and J is TRBJ2-5; the table's D call, TRBD2, has no DNA check behind it. TRBV21-1 is an annotated pseudogene. The CDR3 has 18 residues. CDR3 coding DNA: TGTGCCAGCAGCTATCCGTGGACTAGCGGGAGAGATTGGGAGACCCAGTACTTC. This codes for CASSYPWTSGRDWETQYF.

The gene calls are TRBV20-1 and TRBJ2-7; 10 nucleotides agree with TRBD2. Germline V gives CDR1 DFQATT, CDR2 SNEGSKA (reference sequence). CDR3 length: 14 residues. Trimming cost V 4 bases and J 5 bases; bases outside gene matches: 8. CDR3 loop: CSAMGLAGVDEQYF. As DNA, the CDR3 is TGCAGTGCTATGGGTCTAGCGGGAGTAGACGAGCAGTACTTC.

The chain employs TRBV7-2 and TRBJ2-3; 8 nucleotides agree with TRBD2. V dropped 2 bases and J dropped 3; count of bases not matched to a gene: 7. From germline, CDR1 is SGHTA and CDR2 FQGNSA. The CDR3 spans 16 residues. Here the CDR3 reads CASSLRLASLTDTQYF. CDR3 nucleotides: TGTGCCAGCAGCTTACGACTAGCGAGCCTGACAGATACGCAGTATTTT.

The V gene is TRBV18, the J gene TRBJ2-2; D unresolved. V lost 5 bases, J lost 2 bases, and 15 bases lay in between. Per germline, CDR1 KGHSH and CDR2 LQKENI. CDR3 size: 16 residues. CDR3 in amino acids: CASSGTASINTGELFF. CDR3 bases: TGTGCCAGCTCAGGTACGGCCAGTATCAACACCGGGGAGCTGTTTTTT.